The 28 T cell receptor beta chains in this list originate from one sample, sequenced in a study of OX40 agonist ivuxolimab in advanced cancers. Measured with immunoSEQ multiplex PCR; TCRdb has only the in-frame clones, and not every one. Counted here are tens of thousands of clones, 88% occurring once; the ten biggest clones make up around 13%. Sequenced material: CD4+ or CD8+ T cells sorted from blood, taken in a trial of the OX40 agonist ivuxolimab. Receptor source: an adult with an advanced solid tumor such as melanoma, head and neck, liver or kidney cancer.

V usage is TRBV19 and J usage is TRBJ2-1, with 14 positions matching TRBD2. There are 15 residues in the CDR3. Germline V gives CDR1 LNHDA, CDR2 SQIVND (reference sequence). V shed 3 bases, J shed 8 bases, and the junction held 3 bases outside the gene matches. CDR3 DNA: TGTGCCAGTAGTATGGGACTAGCGGGAGTATATGAGCAGTTCTTC. This encodes CASSMGLAGVYEQFF.

J is TRBJ2-5 and V is TRBV6-1; no firm D call. V was shortened by 7 bases and J by 1 base, with 13 bases between the two germline ends. Looked up from germline, CDR1 is MNHNS and CDR2 is SASEGT. The CDR3 loop spans 14 amino acids. The CDR3 protein is CASIEHPIQETQYF. The CDR3 nucleotides are TGTGCCAGCATTGAGCACCCCATCCAAGAGACCCAGTACTTC.

The J gene is TRBJ1-3, the V gene TRBV14; weak D call: TRBD1 (5 bases). Germline-derived CDR1 and CDR2 are SGHDN and FVKESK. The length of the CDR3 is 15 residues. V gave up 6 bases and J gave up 0 bases, with 12 bases separating them. This chain's CDR3 is CASRQDGSSGNTIYF. DNA for the CDR3: TGTGCCAGCAGACAGGACGGGAGCTCTGGAAACACCATATATTTT.

This clone appeared a few times. The chain carries TRBV11-2 and TRBJ1-5, with D tentatively TRBD1 (6 bases). This CDR3 is 16 amino acids long. Trimming shortened V by 6 bases and J by 0 bases, and 15 bases separated the two germline ends. CDR1 is SGHAT, CDR2 FQNNGV, per germline. CDR3 residues: CASSLGNRDSNQPQHF. In DNA, the CDR3 is TGTGCCAGCAGTCTCGGGAACAGGGATAGCAATCAGCCCCAGCATTTT.

This rearrangement joins TRBV19 to TRBJ2-3, with D possibly being TRBD2 (5 bases). The ends were cut back, 8 bases at V and 4 bases at J, with 13 bases in the middle. Germline V lookup: CDR1 LNHDA, CDR2 SQIVND (reference sequence). CDR3 length: 13 residues. The DNA of the CDR3 is TGTGCCAGTTCGACGGTGGAGGCAGATACGCAGTATTTT. As protein: CASSTVEADTQYF. The full variable domain, with the rest looked up from reference TRBV19 and TRBJ2-3, is DGGITQSPKYLFRKEGQNVTLSCEQNLNHDAMYWYRQDPGQGLRLIYYSQIVNDFQKGDIAEGYSVSREKKESFPLTVTSAQKNPTAFYLCASSTVEADTQYFGPGTRLTVL.

The chain has TRBV4-3 and TRBJ1-1; the D is unclear. V lost 2 bases to trimming and J lost 1 base, with 17 bases between them. Looked up from germline, CDR1 is LGHNA and CDR2 is YSLEER. This CDR3 has 17 amino acids. CDR3 region: CASSQNLISGENTEAFF. As DNA, the CDR3 is TGCGCCAGCAGCCAAAACCTCATATCCGGAGAGAACACTGAAGCTTTCTTT.

J is TRBJ1-5 and V is TRBV28; TRBD1 is a possible D gene (6 bases). CDR1 and CDR2 from the germline V gene are MDHEN and SYDVKM. The CDR3 consists of 15 residues. The V end lost 1 base, the J end lost 7 bases, and 14 bases lay between the germline ends. In DNA, the CDR3 is TGTGCCAGCAGTTTATTGGGGACACGAGACCAGCCCCAGCATTTT. Protein product: CASSLLGTRDQPQHF.

This clone was recorded only once. The chain combines TRBV4-3 with TRBJ2-7; 8 bases line up with TRBD2. The V segment lost 4 bases and the J segment 7 bases; nucleotides outside the gene matches: 21. The germline V gene encodes CDR1 LGHNA and CDR2 YSLEER. The CDR3 is 18 amino acids. CDR3 sequence (DNA): TGCGCCAGCAGCCGACCGAAATGTCAGCGGGAGCCTCTCTATGAGCAGTACTTC. This codes for CASSRPKCQREPLYEQYF.

The chain combines TRBV4-1 with TRBJ2-7; 8 bases are shared with TRBD2. CDR3 length: 15 amino acids. The germline CDR1 and CDR2 sequences are MGHRA and YSYEKL. V shed 4 bases, J shed 3 bases, and the junction held 8 bases outside the gene matches. CDR3 in DNA: TGCGCCAGCAGCCCCTCAGGAGCGGGAGACTACGAGCAGTACTTC. Translation gives CASSPSGAGDYEQYF.

This sequence joins TRBV9 and TRBJ2-2; 9 positions match TRBD1. This CDR3 has 15 residues. The germline V gene encodes CDR1 SGDLS and CDR2 YYNGEE. J lost 3 bases, V lost 3 bases, and 3 bases had no gene match. The DNA of the CDR3 is TGTGCCAGCAGCGCCGGGACAGGGTACACCGGGGAGCTGTTTTTT. It codes for CASSAGTGYTGELFF.

J is TRBJ2-3 and V is TRBV13; 10 positions agree with TRBD2. J gave up 5 bases and V 4 bases, and 6 bases lay outside the gene matches. The V gene's germline CDR1 is PRHDT and CDR2 FYEKMQ (reference sequence). This CDR3 has 15 residues. The CDR3 loop is CASSSGPSGGDTQYF. CDR3 bases: TGTGCCAGCAGCTCGGGACCTAGCGGGGGAGATACGCAGTATTTT.

The rearrangement joins TRBV20-1 to TRBJ1-2, with a possible D match to TRBD1 (5 bases). Trimming took off 8 bases at V and 8 bases at J, with 12 bases between the two ends. CDR1 is DFQATT, CDR2 SNEGSKA, per germline (reference sequence). This CDR3 has 10 amino acids. Written as DNA, the CDR3 is TGCAGTCCAGGGATGGGGGGCTACACCTTC. This codes for CSPGMGGYTF.

The DNA of the CDR3 is TGTGCCAGCAGCGTATCCTCACAACCCAGCGAGAGCTCCTACGAGCAGTACTTC. As protein: CASSVSSQPSESSYEQYF. The chain uses TRBV9 and TRBJ2-7; D unclear. The V end lost 1 base, the J end lost 0 bases, and 20 bases lay between the germline ends. The germline V gene has CDR1 SGDLS and CDR2 YYNGEE. The length of the CDR3 is 18 residues.

The chain combines TRBV6-6 with TRBJ2-1; D unresolved. Germline CDR1 MNHNY, CDR2 SVGAGI (reference sequence). Trimming took off 2 bases at V and 9 bases at J, with 11 bases between the two ends. This CDR3 contains 13 residues. The DNA for the CDR3 is TGTGCCAGCAGTTACCTGCCAACCACTGAGCAGTTCTTC. This sequence encodes CASSYLPTTEQFF.

The chain is built from TRBV6-1 and TRBJ2-2; 8 nucleotides line up with TRBD1. The CDR3 loop spans 15 amino acids. Trimming cost V 6 bases and J 6 bases; bases outside gene matches: 9. Germline values: CDR1 MNHNS, CDR2 SASEGT. The chain's CDR3 is CASRPRQGWSGELFF. CDR3 bases: TGTGCCAGCAGACCCCGACAGGGGTGGTCCGGGGAGCTGTTTTTT.

This rearrangement joins TRBV27 to TRBJ2-3, with D tentatively TRBD2 (6 bases). The CDR3 spans 16 residues. CDR1 MNHEY and CDR2 SMNVEV come from the germline V gene (reference sequence). The V end lost 0 bases, the J end lost 2 bases, and 12 bases lay between the germline ends. The CDR3 DNA sequence: TGTGCCAGCAGTTTATCGGGGGGACTTTTCACAGATACGCAGTATTTT. It codes for CASSLSGGLFTDTQYF.

The chain employs TRBV27 and TRBJ1-1, with D possibly being TRBD1 (5 bases). Germline V gives CDR1 MNHEY, CDR2 SMNVEV (reference sequence). V lost 3 bases to trimming and J lost 3 bases, with 11 bases between them. The CDR3 extends over 14 amino acids. The CDR3 region is CASSFIDSYTEAFF. CDR3 nucleotides: TGTGCCAGCAGTTTCATTGACAGCTACACTGAAGCTTTCTTT.

This sequence joins TRBV6-1 and TRBJ2-7; D may be TRBD2 (6 bases). The CDR3 extends over 15 amino acids. CDR1 and CDR2 (germline): MNHNS, SASEGT. Trimming stripped 3 bases from V and 7 bases from J, with 19 bases between. In DNA, the CDR3 is TGTGCCAGCAGTGATCCGGGGCTAGCGCCTTGGGAGCAGTACTTC. Translating gives CASSDPGLAPWEQYF.

This clone was counted only a few times. J is TRBJ2-7 and V is TRBV11-1, with TRBD2 matching over 8 bases. CDR1 SGHAT and CDR2 FQDESV come from the germline V gene (reference sequence). J was trimmed by 5 bases and V by 5 bases; bases with no gene match: 8. CDR3 length equals 14 residues. CDR3 sequence reads: CASSPSGSYHEQYF. CDR3 nucleotides: TGTGCCAGCAGCCCCAGCGGGAGTTATCACGAGCAGTACTTC.

The V and J genes are TRBV4-3 and TRBJ2-2, with D maybe TRBD1 (6 bases). Trimming removed 0 bases at V and 6 bases at J, with 8 bases between. The CDR3 is 14 amino acids. Per the germline V gene, CDR1 is LGHNA and CDR2 is YSLEER. CDR3 protein: CASSQESGAGELFF. The DNA for the CDR3 is TGCGCCAGCAGCCAAGAATCAGGGGCCGGGGAGCTGTTTTTT.

This chain uses TRBV28 with TRBJ2-2; 8 bases are shared with TRBD1. Germline V CDR1 and CDR2: MDHEN, SYDVKM. J gave up 1 base and V 4 bases, and 5 bases lay outside the gene matches. The CDR3 has 16 amino acids. CDR3 nucleotide sequence: TGTGCCAGCAGTTCGACCGGGACAGGGAACACCGGGGAGCTGTTTTTT. It encodes CASSSTGTGNTGELFF.

This rearrangement joins TRBV28 to TRBJ2-7; either TRBD1 or TRBD2 may supply D (5 bases each). CDR3 length equals 15 residues. Trimming took 1 base from V and 2 from J, leaving 12 bases between them. Looked up from germline, CDR1 is MDHEN and CDR2 is SYDVKM. The CDR3 DNA is TGTGCCAGCAGTTTATTAGGGGACCCCGCCTACGAGCAGTACTTC. Encoded protein: CASSLLGDPAYEQYF.

The J gene is TRBJ1-1, the V gene TRBV27; no firm D call. V lost 6 bases and J lost 4, with 15 bases in between. CDR1 MNHEY and CDR2 SMNVEV come from the germline V gene (reference sequence). The CDR3 consists of 14 residues. CDR3 nucleotide sequence: TGTGCCAGCAGCCCACTTCGGTTGGGCACTGAAGCTTTCTTT. It encodes CASSPLRLGTEAFF.

The chain carries TRBV28 and TRBJ2-2, with 9 bases identical to TRBD1. Germline lookup yields CDR1 MDHEN and CDR2 SYDVKM. The CDR3 is 16 residues long. J gave up 6 bases and V 2 bases, and 7 bases lay outside the gene matches. Here the CDR3 reads CASSLPDRGGAGELFF. The CDR3 nucleotides are TGTGCCAGCAGTTTACCCGACAGGGGGGGCGCCGGGGAGCTGTTTTTT. Combining the CDR3 with reference TRBV28 and TRBJ2-2 gives the whole variable domain DVKVTQSSRYLVKRTGEKVFLECVQDMDHENMFWYRQDPGLGLRLIYFSYDVKMKEKGDIPEGYSVSREKKERFSLILESASTNQTSMYLCASSLPDRGGAGELFFGEGSRLTVL.

The chain couples TRBV6-5 to TRBJ2-1; perhaps TRBD2 as D (6 bases). V was clipped by 2 bases and J by 6 bases, with 17 bases between them. Germline V gene lookup returns CDR1 MNHEY and CDR2 SVGAGI. This CDR3 has 16 amino acids. The CDR3 loop reads CASSYDGGAPLNEQFF. The CDR3 bases are TGTGCCAGCAGTTACGATGGCGGGGCCCCACTCAATGAGCAGTTCTTC.

This chain connects TRBV30 to TRBJ1-1; D not certain. The germline gives CDR1 GTSNPN, CDR2 SVGIG (reference sequence). Trimming left V 7 bases short and J 1 base short, with 16 bases between. This CDR3 spans 14 amino acids. The CDR3, as DNA: TGTGCCTTCGCAGAAGGGTCGAGGAACACTGAAGCTTTCTTT. Translation gives CAFAEGSRNTEAFF.

The chain links TRBV27 to TRBJ1-5; maybe TRBD1 (5 bases). Germline assignment: CDR1 MNHEY and CDR2 SMNVEV (reference sequence). Trimming shortened V by 5 bases and J by 3 bases, and 17 bases separated the two germline ends. CDR3 length: 16 amino acids. CDR3 residues: CASSPMSRAINQPQHF. The CDR3 nucleotides read TGTGCCAGCAGTCCCATGAGCAGGGCAATCAATCAGCCCCAGCATTTT.

The CDR3 nucleotides read TGTGCCAGCCGAGGTACAGGGGCTAGCGGGAGGCCCTTGGATGAGCAGTTCTTC. Its protein is CASRGTGASGRPLDEQFF. The V call is TRBV25-1, the J call TRBJ2-1; 11 bases line up with TRBD2. Trimming cost V 8 bases and J 8 bases; bases outside gene matches: 20. CDR3 length equals 18 residues. Germline V gives CDR1 MGHDK, CDR2 SYGVNS. Using reference TRBV25-1 and TRBJ2-1 for the parts outside the CDR3, the full variable domain is EADIYQTPRYLVIGTGKKITLECSQTMGHDKMYWYQQDPGMELHLIHYSYGVNSTEKGDLSSESTVSRIRTEHFPLTLESARPSHTSQYLCASRGTGASGRPLDEQFFGPGTRLTVL.